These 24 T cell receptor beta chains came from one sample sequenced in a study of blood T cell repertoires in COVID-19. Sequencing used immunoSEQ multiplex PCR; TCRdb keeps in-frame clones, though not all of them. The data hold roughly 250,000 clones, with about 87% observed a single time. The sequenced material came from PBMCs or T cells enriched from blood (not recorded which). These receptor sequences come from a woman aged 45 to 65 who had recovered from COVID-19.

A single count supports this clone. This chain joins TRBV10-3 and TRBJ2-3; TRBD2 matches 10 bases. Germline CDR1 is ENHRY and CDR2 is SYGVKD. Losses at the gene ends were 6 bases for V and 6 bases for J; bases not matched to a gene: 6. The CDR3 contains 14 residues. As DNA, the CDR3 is TGTGCCATCAGAAGGACTAGCGGAGGGGATACGCAGTATTTT. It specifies CAIRRTSGGDTQYF.

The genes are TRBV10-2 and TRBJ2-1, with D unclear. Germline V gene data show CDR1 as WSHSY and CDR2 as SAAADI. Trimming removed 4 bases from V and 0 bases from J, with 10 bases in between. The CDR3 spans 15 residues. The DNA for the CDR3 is TGCGCCAGCAGTGTAGTCTCCAACTCCTACAATGAGCAGTTCTTC. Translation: CASSVVSNSYNEQFF.

CDR3 bases: TGCGCCAGCAGCCAAGGCAGGGGGAGCTCCTACGAGCAGTACTTC. Translation: CASSQGRGSSYEQYF. The chain couples TRBV4-3 to TRBJ2-7, with 7 positions matching TRBD1. The ends lost 1 base at V and 0 bases at J; junction bases unmatched: 3. The CDR3 totals 15 residues. Per the germline V gene, CDR1 is LGHNA and CDR2 is YSLEER.

This CDR3 is CASSVPGGYRGYTF. Here the CDR3 DNA reads TGCGCCAGCAGTGTGCCAGGAGGGTATAGAGGCTACACCTTC. V usage is TRBV5-1 and J usage is TRBJ1-2, with D unclear. V shed 5 bases and J shed 8 bases, with 19 bases lying between them. The CDR3 contains 14 residues. Germline lookup yields CDR1 SGHRS and CDR2 YFSETQ.

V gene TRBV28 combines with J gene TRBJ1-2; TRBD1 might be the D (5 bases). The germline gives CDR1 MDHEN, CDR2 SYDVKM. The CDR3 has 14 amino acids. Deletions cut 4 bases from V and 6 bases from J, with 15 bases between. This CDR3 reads CASSWLGGSDGYTF. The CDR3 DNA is TGTGCCAGCAGTTGGTTGGGGGGATCGGATGGCTACACCTTC.

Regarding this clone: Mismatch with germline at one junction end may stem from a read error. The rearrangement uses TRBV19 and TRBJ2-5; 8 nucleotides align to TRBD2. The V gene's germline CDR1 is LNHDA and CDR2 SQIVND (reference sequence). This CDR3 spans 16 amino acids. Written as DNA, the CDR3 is TGTGCCAGTAGTATAGGGTCGGCTAGCGGGCCGGATGTAACGAACTTC. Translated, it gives CASSIGSASGPDVTNF. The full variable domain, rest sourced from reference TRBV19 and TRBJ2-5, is DGGITQSPKYLFRKEGQNVTLSCEQNLNHDAMYWYRQDPGQGLRLIYYSQIVNDFQKGDIAEGYSVSREKKESFPLTVTSAQKNPTAFYLCASSIGSASGPDVTNFGPGTRLLVL.

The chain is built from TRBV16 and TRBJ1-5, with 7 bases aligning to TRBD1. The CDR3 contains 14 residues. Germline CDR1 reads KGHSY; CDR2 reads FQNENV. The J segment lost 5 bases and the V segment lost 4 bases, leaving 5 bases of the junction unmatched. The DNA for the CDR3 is TGTGCCAGCAGCCTGGGACAGTTAGATCAGCCCCAGCATTTT. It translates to CASSLGQLDQPQHF.

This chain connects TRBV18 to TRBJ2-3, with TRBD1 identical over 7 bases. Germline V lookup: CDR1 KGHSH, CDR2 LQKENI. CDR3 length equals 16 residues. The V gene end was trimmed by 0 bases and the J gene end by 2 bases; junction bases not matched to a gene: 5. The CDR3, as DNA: TGTGCCAGCTCACCACCGGGACAGCCCGACACAGATACGCAGTATTTT. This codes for CASSPPGQPDTDTQYF.

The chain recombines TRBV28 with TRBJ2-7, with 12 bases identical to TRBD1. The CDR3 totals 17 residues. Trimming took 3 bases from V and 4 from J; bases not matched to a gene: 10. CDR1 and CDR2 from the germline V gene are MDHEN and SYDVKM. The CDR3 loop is CASSLMAGQGAQYEQYF. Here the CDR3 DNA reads TGTGCCAGCAGTTTGATGGCGGGACAGGGGGCCCAGTACGAGCAGTACTTC.

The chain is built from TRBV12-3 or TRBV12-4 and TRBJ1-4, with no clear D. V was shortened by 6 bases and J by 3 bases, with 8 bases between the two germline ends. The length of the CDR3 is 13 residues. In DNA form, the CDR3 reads TGTGCCAGCAGCGAACAGCCTAATGAAAAACTGTTTTTT. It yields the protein CASSEQPNEKLFF.

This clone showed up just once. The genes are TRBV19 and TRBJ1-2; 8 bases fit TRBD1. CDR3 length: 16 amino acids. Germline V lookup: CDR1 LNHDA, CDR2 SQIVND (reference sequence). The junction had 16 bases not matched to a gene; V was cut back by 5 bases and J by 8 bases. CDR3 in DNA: TGTGCCAGTAGTGCGTACCCGACAGGGGCTTTGGCCGGCTACACCTTC. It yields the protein CASSAYPTGALAGYTF.

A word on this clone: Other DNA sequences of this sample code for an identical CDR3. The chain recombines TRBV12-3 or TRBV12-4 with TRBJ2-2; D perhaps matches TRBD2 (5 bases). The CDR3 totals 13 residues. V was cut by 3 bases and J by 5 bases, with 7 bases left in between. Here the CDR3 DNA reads TGTGCCAGCAGTTTCCGCGGGACCGGGGAGCTGTTTTTT. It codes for CASSFRGTGELFF.

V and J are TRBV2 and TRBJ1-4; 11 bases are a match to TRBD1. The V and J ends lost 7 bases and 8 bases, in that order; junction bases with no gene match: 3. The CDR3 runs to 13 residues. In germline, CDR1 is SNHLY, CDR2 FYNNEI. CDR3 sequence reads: CASTGTGGEKLFF. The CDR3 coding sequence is TGTGCCAGCACCGGGACAGGGGGGGAAAAACTGTTTTTT.

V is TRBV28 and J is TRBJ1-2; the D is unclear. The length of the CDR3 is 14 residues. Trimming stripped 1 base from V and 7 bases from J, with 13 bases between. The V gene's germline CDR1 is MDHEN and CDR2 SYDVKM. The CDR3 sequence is CASSLSSGSFGYTF. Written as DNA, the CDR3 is TGTGCCAGCAGTTTATCTTCCGGGTCCTTTGGCTACACCTTC.

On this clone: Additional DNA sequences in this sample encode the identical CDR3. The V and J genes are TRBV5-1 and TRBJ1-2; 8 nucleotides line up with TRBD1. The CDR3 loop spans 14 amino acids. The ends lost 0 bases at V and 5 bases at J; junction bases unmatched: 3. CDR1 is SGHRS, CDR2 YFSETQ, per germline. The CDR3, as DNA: TGCGCCAGCAGCTTGGAACAGGGGGGTTATGGCTACACCTTC. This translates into CASSLEQGGYGYTF.

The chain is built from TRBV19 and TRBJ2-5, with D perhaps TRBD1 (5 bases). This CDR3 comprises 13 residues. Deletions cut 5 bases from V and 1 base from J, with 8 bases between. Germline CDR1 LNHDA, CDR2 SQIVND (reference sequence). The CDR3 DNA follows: TGTGCCAGTAGTTCGACAGTCCAAGAGACCCAGTACTTC. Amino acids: CASSSTVQETQYF.

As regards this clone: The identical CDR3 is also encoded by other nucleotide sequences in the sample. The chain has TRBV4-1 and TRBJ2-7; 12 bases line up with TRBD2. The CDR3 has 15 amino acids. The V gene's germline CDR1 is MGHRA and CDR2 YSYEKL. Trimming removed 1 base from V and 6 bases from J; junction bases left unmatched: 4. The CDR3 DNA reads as TGCGCCAGCAGCCAAGTAGGACTAGCGGGATTCGAGCAGTACTTC. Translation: CASSQVGLAGFEQYF.

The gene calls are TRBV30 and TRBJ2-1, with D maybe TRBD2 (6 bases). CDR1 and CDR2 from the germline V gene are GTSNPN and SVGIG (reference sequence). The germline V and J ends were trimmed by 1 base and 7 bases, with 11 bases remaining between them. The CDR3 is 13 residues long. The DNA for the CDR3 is TGTGCCTGGAGTGGAGGGCGGGGTAATGAGCAGTTCTTC. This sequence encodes CAWSGGRGNEQFF.

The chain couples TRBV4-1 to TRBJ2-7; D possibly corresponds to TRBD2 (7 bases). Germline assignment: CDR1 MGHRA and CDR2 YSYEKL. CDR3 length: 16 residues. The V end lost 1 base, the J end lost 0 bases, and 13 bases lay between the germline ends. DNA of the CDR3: TGCGCCAGCAGCCAAGCAGGGGCGGGAGTCTCCTACGAGCAGTACTTC. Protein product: CASSQAGAGVSYEQYF.

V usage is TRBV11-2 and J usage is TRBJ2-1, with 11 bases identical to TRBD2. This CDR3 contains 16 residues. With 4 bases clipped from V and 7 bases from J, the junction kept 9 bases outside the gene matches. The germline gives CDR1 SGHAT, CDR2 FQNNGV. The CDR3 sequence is CASSSALLAGVNEQFF. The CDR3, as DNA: TGTGCCAGCAGCTCGGCCCTACTAGCGGGAGTAAATGAGCAGTTCTTC.

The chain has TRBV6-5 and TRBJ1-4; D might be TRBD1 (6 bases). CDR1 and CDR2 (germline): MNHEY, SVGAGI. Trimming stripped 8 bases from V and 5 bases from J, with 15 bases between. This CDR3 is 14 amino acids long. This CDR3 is CASRQTGRNEKLFF. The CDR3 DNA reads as TGTGCCAGCCGCCAGACAGGTCGGAATGAAAAACTGTTTTTT.

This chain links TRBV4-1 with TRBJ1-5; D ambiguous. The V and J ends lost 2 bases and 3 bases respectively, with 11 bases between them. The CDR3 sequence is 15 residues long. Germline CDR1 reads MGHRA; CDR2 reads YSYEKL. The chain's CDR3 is CASSQSAQINQPQHF. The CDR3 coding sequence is TGCGCCAGCAGCCAATCCGCACAGATCAATCAGCCCCAGCATTTT.

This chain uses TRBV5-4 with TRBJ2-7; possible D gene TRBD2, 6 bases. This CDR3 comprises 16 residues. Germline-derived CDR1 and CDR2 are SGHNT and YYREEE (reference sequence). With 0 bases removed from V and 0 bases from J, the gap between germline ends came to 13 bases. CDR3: CASSLEGSGYSYEQYF. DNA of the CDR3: TGTGCCAGCAGCTTGGAAGGTAGCGGATACTCCTACGAGCAGTACTTC.

CDR3 in DNA: TGTGCCAGCAGTTTATCCGCTAGCGGGTACAATGAGCAGTTCTTC. Residues: CASSLSASGYNEQFF. The chain carries TRBV27 and TRBJ2-1; 8 nucleotides agree with TRBD2. The V gene end was trimmed by 0 bases and the J gene end by 4 bases; junction bases not matched to a gene: 2. The germline gives CDR1 MNHEY, CDR2 SMNVEV (reference sequence). The CDR3 runs to 15 residues.